This paragraph covers one T cell receptor (beta chain) sequence. There are 16 residues in the CDR3. Germline lookup yields CDR1 MNHEY and CDR2 SMNVEV (reference sequence). Unmatched junction bases numbered 7, after V lost 2 bases and J lost 3 bases. This sample was taken from a study of blood T cell repertoires in COVID-19. TCRdb keeps only in-frame clones here, not all; method: immunoSEQ multiplex PCR. The sample lists about 76,000 clones, approximately 81% occurring once. The V and J genes are TRBV27 and TRBJ2-7, with TRBD2 matching 10 bases. The material sequenced was peripheral blood. The sequence was collected from a man aged 60 to 69 with COVID-19, enrolled during active disease. In nucleotides, the CDR3 is TGTGCCAGCAGTTTAAGGGGGGGACTAGCGAACTACGAGCAGTACTTC. It is translated as CASSLRGGLANYEQYF.